This T cell receptor (beta chain) was documented in a study of blood T cell repertoires in COVID-19. Study information: Italy, Spain and the United States were the sources of the convalescent and acute COVID-19 samples. Sources were T cells, B-cell-depleted T cells, or PBMCs; the material itself was cDNA or gDNA.

Trimming cost V 6 bases and J 9 bases; bases outside gene matches: 15. CDR1 is MNHEY, CDR2 SMNVEV, per germline (reference sequence). CDR3 length equals 16 residues. In the authors' methods: From reference gene primer amplification, estimates of nucleated cell counts were derived. Here immunoSEQ multiplex PCR was the method, and the copy in TCRdb shows in-frame clones only, minus some. V, J and clone size are taken as reported in that table, and D and trimming were inferred from the DNA itself. The sample shows around 350,000 clones, roughly 86% of them seen only once. The gene calls are TRBV27 and TRBJ2-1; TRBD2 aligns across 9 bases. The sequence came from a human donor in a cohort sampled during active COVID-19. Sample: peripheral blood. Written as DNA, the CDR3 is TGTGCCAGCAGCCTAATAGCGGGAGAGGGGGTTTTTGAGCAGTTCTTC. Translation: CASSLIAGEGVFEQFF.